Below are 2 T cell receptor beta chains sequenced from a single sample in a study of blood T cell repertoires in COVID-19. This table comes from immunoSEQ multiplex PCR, and its TCRdb copy is limited to in-frame clones, with some not included. Of about 300,000 clones in the sample, 70% to 90% were seen once. Sequenced sample: peripheral blood. The receptors stem from a man aged 18 to 30 who had recovered from COVID-19.

CDR3: CASSQEEDLAGVSEQYF. CDR3 DNA: TGCGCCAGCAGCCAAGAAGAGGACCTAGCGGGAGTATCCGAGCAGTACTTC. The gene calls are TRBV4-1 and TRBJ2-7; 10 nucleotides line up with TRBD2. This CDR3 contains 17 residues. The V segment lost 0 bases and the J segment 6 bases; nucleotides outside the gene matches: 11. The germline gives CDR1 MGHRA, CDR2 YSYEKL.

The J gene is TRBJ2-5, the V gene TRBV7-7; no firm D call. CDR3 length: 15 residues. Germline CDR1 reads SSHAT; CDR2 reads FNYEAQ (reference sequence). V was shortened by 2 bases and J by 2 bases, with 12 bases between the two germline ends. The CDR3 nucleotides are TGTGCCAGCAGCTTAAATCCAGCGCAACAAGAGACCCAGTACTTC. This translates into CASSLNPAQQETQYF.